The 2 T cell receptor beta chains in this list originate from one sample, sequenced in a study of blood T cell repertoires in COVID-19. The table came from immunoSEQ multiplex PCR; TCRdb's copy has only in-frame clones and leaves some out. The sample yields fewer than 250,000 clones, roughly nine tenths seen once. The sequenced material came from peripheral blood. Receptors were obtained from a woman aged 50 to 65 with acute or convalescent COVID-19.

V usage is TRBV11-1 and J usage is TRBJ1-4; D is unresolved. This CDR3 contains 14 residues. V shed 0 bases and J shed 6 bases, with 8 bases lying between them. Per the germline V gene, CDR1 is SGHAT and CDR2 is FQDESV (reference sequence). The CDR3 protein is CASSLAPTDEKLFF. The CDR3 DNA reads TGTGCCAGCAGCTTAGCGCCAACGGATGAAAAACTGTTTTTT.

V gene TRBV29-1 combines with J gene TRBJ1-1; TRBD1 matches at 9 bases. The germline V gene has CDR1 SQVTM and CDR2 ANQGSEA. Unmatched junction bases numbered 6, after V lost 6 bases and J lost 4 bases. The CDR3 has 13 residues. The CDR3 DNA reads as TGCAGCGTGGACAGGGGATTAGGCACTGAAGCTTTCTTT. Amino acid sequence: CSVDRGLGTEAFF.